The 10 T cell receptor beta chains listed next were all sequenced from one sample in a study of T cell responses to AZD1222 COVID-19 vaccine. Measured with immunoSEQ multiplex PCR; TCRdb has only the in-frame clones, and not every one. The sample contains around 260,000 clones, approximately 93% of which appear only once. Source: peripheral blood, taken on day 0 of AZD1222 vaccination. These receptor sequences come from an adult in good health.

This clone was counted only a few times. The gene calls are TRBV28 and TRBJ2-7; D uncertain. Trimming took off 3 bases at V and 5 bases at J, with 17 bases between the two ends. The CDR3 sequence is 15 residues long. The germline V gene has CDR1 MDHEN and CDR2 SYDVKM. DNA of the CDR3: TGTGCCAGCAGTTTCCCCCAGACCCTTTTCCACGAGCAGTACTTC. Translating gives CASSFPQTLFHEQYF.

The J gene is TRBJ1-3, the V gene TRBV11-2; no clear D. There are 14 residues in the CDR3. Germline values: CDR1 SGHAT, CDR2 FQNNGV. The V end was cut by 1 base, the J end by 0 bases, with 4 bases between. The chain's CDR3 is CASSLGGSGNTIYF. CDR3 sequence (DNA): TGTGCCAGCAGCTTAGGGGGCTCTGGAAACACCATATATTTT. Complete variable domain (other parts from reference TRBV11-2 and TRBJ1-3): EAGVAQSPRYKIIEKRQSVAFWCNPISGHATLYWYQQILGQGPKLLIQFQNNGVVDDSQLPKDRFSAERLKGVDSTLKIQPAKLEDSAVYLCASSLGGSGNTIYFGEGSWLTVV.

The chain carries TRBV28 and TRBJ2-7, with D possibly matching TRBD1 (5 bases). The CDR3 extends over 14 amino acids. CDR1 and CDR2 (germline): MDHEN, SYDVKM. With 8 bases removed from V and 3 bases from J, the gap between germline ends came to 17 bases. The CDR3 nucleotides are TGTGCCAGCCGAAGGAAGGGGCTGAACTACGAGCAGTACTTC. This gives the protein CASRRKGLNYEQYF. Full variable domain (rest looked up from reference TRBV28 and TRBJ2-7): DVKVTQSSRYLVKRTGEKVFLECVQDMDHENMFWYRQDPGLGLRLIYFSYDVKMKEKGDIPEGYSVSREKKERFSLILESASTNQTSMYLCASRRKGLNYEQYFGPGTRLTVT.

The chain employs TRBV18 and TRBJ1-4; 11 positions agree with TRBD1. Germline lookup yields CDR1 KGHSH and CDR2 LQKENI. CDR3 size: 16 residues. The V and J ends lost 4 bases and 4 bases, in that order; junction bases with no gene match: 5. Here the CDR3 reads CASSRGTGGSNEKLFF. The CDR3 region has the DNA TGTGCCAGCTCACGCGGGACAGGGGGAAGTAATGAAAAACTGTTTTTT.

The CDR3 protein is CASSLARGGNTEAFF. CDR3 bases: TGTGCCAGCAGCTTAGCCAGGGGGGGAAACACTGAAGCTTTCTTT. The V gene is TRBV7-8, the J gene TRBJ1-1; 7 bases map to TRBD1. With 0 bases clipped from V and 2 bases from J, the junction kept 3 bases outside the gene matches. CDR1 and CDR2 (germline): SGHVS, FQNEAQ. This CDR3 contains 15 residues.

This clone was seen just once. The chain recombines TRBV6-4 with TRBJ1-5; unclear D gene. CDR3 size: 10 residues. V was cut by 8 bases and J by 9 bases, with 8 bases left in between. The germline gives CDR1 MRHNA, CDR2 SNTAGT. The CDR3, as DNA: TGTGCCAGCCGCTCCTGGCCCCAGCATTTT. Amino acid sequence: CASRSWPQHF.

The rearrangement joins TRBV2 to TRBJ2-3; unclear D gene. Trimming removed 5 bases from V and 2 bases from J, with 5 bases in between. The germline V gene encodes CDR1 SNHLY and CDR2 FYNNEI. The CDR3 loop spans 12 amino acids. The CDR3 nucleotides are TGTGCCAGCAGTTTTATCACAGATACGCAGTATTTT. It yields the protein CASSFITDTQYF.

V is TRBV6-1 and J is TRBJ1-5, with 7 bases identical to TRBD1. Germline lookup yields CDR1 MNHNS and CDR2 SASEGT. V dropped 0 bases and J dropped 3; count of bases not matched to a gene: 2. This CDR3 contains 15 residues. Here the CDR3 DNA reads TGTGCCAGCAGTGAAGCCGGGACAGACAATCAGCCCCAGCATTTT. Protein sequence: CASSEAGTDNQPQHF.

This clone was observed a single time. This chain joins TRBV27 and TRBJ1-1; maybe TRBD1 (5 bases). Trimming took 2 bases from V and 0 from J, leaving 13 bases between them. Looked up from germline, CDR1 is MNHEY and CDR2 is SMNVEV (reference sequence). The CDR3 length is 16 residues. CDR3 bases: TGTGCCAGCAGTTTAGGTACAGGAGCACTGAACACTGAAGCTTTCTTT. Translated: CASSLGTGALNTEAFF.

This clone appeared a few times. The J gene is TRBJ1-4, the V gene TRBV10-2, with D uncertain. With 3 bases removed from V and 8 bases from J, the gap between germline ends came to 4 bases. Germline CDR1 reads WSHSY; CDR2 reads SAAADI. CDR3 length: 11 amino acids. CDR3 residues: CASSEGEKLFF. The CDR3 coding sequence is TGCGCCAGCAGTGAAGGGGAAAAACTGTTTTTT.